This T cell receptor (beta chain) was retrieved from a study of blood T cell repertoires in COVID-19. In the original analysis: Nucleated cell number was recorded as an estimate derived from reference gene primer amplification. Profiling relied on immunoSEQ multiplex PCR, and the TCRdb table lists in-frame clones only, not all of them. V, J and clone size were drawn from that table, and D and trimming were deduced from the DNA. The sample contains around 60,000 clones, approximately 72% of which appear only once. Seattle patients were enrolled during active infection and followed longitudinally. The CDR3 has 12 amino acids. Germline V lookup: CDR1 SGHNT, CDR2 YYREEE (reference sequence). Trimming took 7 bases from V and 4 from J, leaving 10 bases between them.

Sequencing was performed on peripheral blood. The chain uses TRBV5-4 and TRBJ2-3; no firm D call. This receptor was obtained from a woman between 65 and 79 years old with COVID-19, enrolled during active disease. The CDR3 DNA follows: TGTGCCAGCGCGTACCAGGCAGATACGCAGTATTTT. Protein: CASAYQADTQYF.